These 17 T cell receptor beta chains share one sample of origin, sequenced in a study of vaccination effects on CD4 cells after COVID-19. Their specific antigens are unknown. Sequencing used immunoSEQ multiplex PCR; TCRdb keeps in-frame clones, though not all of them. The repertoire includes about 15,000 clones, approximately 68% of them detected once, and roughly 25% sits in the top ten. Under the ViraFEST assay, PBMC were stimulated with viral peptide pools so that antigen-specific CD4+ T cells expanded. Sequencing was performed afterwards. Culture proceeded for about ten days, and CD4+ T cells were then isolated. The vaccine given was either BNT162b2 or mRNA-1273, in two doses. Sample: CD4+ T cells from PBMCs cultured with HCoV-NL63 spike peptides, taken after COVID-19 vaccination. Receptors originate from a human donor who received a COVID-19 vaccine.

The J gene is TRBJ1-4, the V gene TRBV30; 7 bases agree with TRBD1. Unmatched junction bases numbered 5, after V lost 7 bases and J lost 0 bases. This CDR3 spans 14 amino acids. CDR1 is GTSNPN, CDR2 SVGIG, per germline (reference sequence). CDR3 loop: CALGTVATNEKLFF. The CDR3 bases are TGTGCCTTAGGGACAGTAGCAACTAATGAAAAACTGTTTTTT.

The rearrangement uses TRBV5-1 and TRBJ2-3; 8 bases match TRBD2. V was pared by 4 bases and J by 4 bases, with 11 bases of the junction left unmatched. The CDR3 length is 16 residues. Germline V gives CDR1 SGHRS, CDR2 YFSETQ. The CDR3: CASSLYSGGRPDTQYF. DNA of the CDR3: TGCGCCAGCAGCCTCTATAGCGGCGGGAGGCCAGATACGCAGTATTTT.

This chain joins TRBV7-9 and TRBJ2-7; D gene uncertain. The germline CDR1 and CDR2 sequences are SEHNR and FQNEAQ (reference sequence). The length of the CDR3 is 14 residues. Trimming left V 5 bases short and J 4 bases short, with 15 bases between. DNA for the CDR3: TGTGCCAGCAGCCCGTCCCAAAAATCGTACGAGCAGTACTTC. It translates to CASSPSQKSYEQYF.

This clone was seen only once. The gene calls are TRBV3-1 (or the pseudogene TRBV3-2) and TRBJ2-7; TRBD1 is a possible D gene (5 bases). From germline, CDR1 is LGHDT and CDR2 YNNKEL (reference sequence). Trimming removed 4 bases at V and 3 bases at J, with 16 bases between. This CDR3 region has 15 residues. The CDR3 nucleotides read TGTGCCAGCAGCCCAGGCGGCAGGGTGGTCTACGAGCAGTACTTC. It specifies CASSPGGRVVYEQYF.

This rearrangement joins TRBV7-3 to TRBJ2-7; D unresolved. The germline V gene has CDR1 SGHTA and CDR2 FQGTGA. V was shortened by 4 bases and J by 3 bases, with 10 bases between the two germline ends. The CDR3 totals 13 residues. The CDR3 protein is CASSSLPGYEQYF. In nucleotides, the CDR3 is TGTGCCAGCAGCTCTCTCCCGGGCTACGAGCAGTACTTC.

V is TRBV6-5 and J is TRBJ1-4, with D possibly matching TRBD1 (6 bases). The CDR3 runs to 14 residues. The V gene lost 6 bases and the J gene lost 4 bases, with 12 bases spanning the gap. Germline CDR1 is MNHEY and CDR2 is SVGAGI. CDR3 coding DNA: TGTGCCAGCAGGGTAGGGGGTAGTAATGAAAAACTGTTTTTT. It codes for CASRVGGSNEKLFF.

V usage is TRBV15 and J usage is TRBJ2-5, with TRBD2 identical over 13 bases. V lost 6 bases and J lost 5; bases outside the gene matches: 3. Germline V gene sequence: CDR1 LNHNV, CDR2 YYDKDF (reference sequence). The CDR3 length is 14 residues. The CDR3 protein is CATRGTSGIETQYF. Written as DNA, the CDR3 is TGTGCCACCAGGGGGACTAGCGGGATTGAGACCCAGTACTTC.

The rearrangement links TRBV30 to TRBJ2-5; D is possibly TRBD1 or TRBD2 (6 bases each). Germline values: CDR1 GTSNPN, CDR2 SVGIG (reference sequence). This CDR3 is 11 amino acids long. With 0 bases removed from V and 9 bases from J, the gap between germline ends came to 8 bases. Written as DNA, the CDR3 is TGTGCCTGGAGTGTAGGGGGGCCCCAGTACTTC. Translation gives CAWSVGGPQYF.

This chain joins TRBV6-4 and TRBJ2-1; 7 bases align to TRBD1. CDR1 and CDR2 from the germline V gene are MRHNA and SNTAGT. V shed 6 bases and J 6 bases; nucleotides not matched to a gene: 8. This CDR3 is built from 14 residues. The CDR3 is CASSPGGQINEQFF. CDR3 DNA: TGTGCCAGCAGCCCAGGGGGACAGATCAATGAGCAGTTCTTC.

The chain couples TRBV5-1 to TRBJ2-1; possibly TRBD1 for D (7 bases). The CDR3 is 15 amino acids. The germline V gene has CDR1 SGHRS and CDR2 YFSETQ. The V end lost 1 base, the J end lost 5 bases, and 13 bases lay between the germline ends. The CDR3 DNA is TGCGCCAGCAGCTTGCAGGGGGAGGACAACAATGAGCAGTTCTTC. It specifies CASSLQGEDNNEQFF.

This chain joins TRBV7-3 and TRBJ2-3; TRBD2 might be the D (5 bases). The CDR3 spans 14 residues. Germline V gene lookup returns CDR1 SGHTA and CDR2 FQGTGA. Trimming left V 4 bases short and J 1 base short, with 9 bases between. This chain's CDR3 is CASSSGLGTDTQYF. The CDR3 DNA sequence: TGTGCCAGCAGCTCAGGACTGGGCACAGATACGCAGTATTTT.

The gene calls are TRBV12-3 or TRBV12-4 and TRBJ2-1; TRBD1 might be the D (6 bases). The V end was cut by 2 bases, the J end by 5 bases, with 7 bases between. The CDR3 sequence is 13 residues long. CDR3 protein: CASSLRQDNEQFF. In DNA form, the CDR3 reads TGTGCCAGCAGTTTACGACAGGACAATGAGCAGTTCTTC.

The rearrangement links TRBV4-3 to TRBJ2-7; 10 bases align to TRBD2. This CDR3 spans 16 amino acids. Germline loops: CDR1 LGHNA, CDR2 YSLEER. V shed 3 bases, J shed 2 bases, and the junction held 7 bases outside the gene matches. The CDR3 sequence: CASSHGRSGGAYEQYF. CDR3 DNA: TGCGCCAGCAGCCACGGGCGGAGCGGGGGGGCCTACGAGCAGTACTTC.

The rearrangement joins TRBV7-3 to TRBJ2-5; D is ambiguous. Trimming cost V 0 bases and J 5 bases, with 16 bases left between them. Germline V CDR1 and CDR2: SGHTA, FQGTGA. The CDR3 is made up of 16 amino acids. The CDR3 DNA reads as TGTGCCAGCAGCTTAACGGGTAGTTTGACGACGGAGACCCAGTACTTC. Translating it yields CASSLTGSLTTETQYF.

The chain links TRBV5-1 to TRBJ1-4; a possible D gene is TRBD1 (5 bases). The CDR3 is made up of 14 amino acids. Germline V CDR1 and CDR2: SGHRS, YFSETQ. V was pared by 3 bases and J by 3 bases, with 9 bases between. In nucleotides, the CDR3 is TGCGCCAGCAGCTCCGGGACGGCTAATGAAAAACTGTTTTTT. Translated: CASSSGTANEKLFF.

The V and J genes are TRBV5-1 and TRBJ2-7, with 7 bases fitting TRBD1. This CDR3 has 16 amino acids. Germline loops: CDR1 SGHRS, CDR2 YFSETQ. J lost 4 bases, V lost 4 bases, and 14 bases had no gene match. The CDR3 sequence: CASSLGQARTSYEQYF. The CDR3 nucleotides read TGCGCCAGCAGCCTCGGACAGGCTAGGACGTCTTACGAGCAGTACTTC.

The gene calls are TRBV15 and TRBJ2-7; 8 nucleotides agree with TRBD1. The CDR3 sequence is 14 residues long. In germline, CDR1 is LNHNV, CDR2 YYDKDF (reference sequence). J lost 6 bases, V lost 4 bases, and 8 bases had no gene match. This chain's CDR3 is CATSKDRVSREQYF. CDR3 in DNA: TGTGCCACCAGCAAGGACAGGGTGTCCCGCGAGCAGTACTTC.